The 31 T cell receptor beta chains below were found in one sample sequenced in a study of T cell responses to AZD1222 COVID-19 vaccine. Assay used: immunoSEQ multiplex PCR; TCRdb lists only in-frame clones, some missing. The sample has 100,000 to 150,000 clones; 85% to 90% are singletons. Sequencing used peripheral blood, obtained 28 days after the second AZD1222 dose. Receptors originate from an adult who received the AZD1222 COVID-19 vaccine.

V and J are TRBV7-2 and TRBJ1-2, with 9 positions matching TRBD1. CDR3 length: 14 residues. The germline V gene encodes CDR1 SGHTA and CDR2 FQGNSA. V shed 4 bases and J 7 bases; nucleotides not matched to a gene: 7. CDR3 region: CASSSLTGGFGYTF. CDR3 nucleotides: TGTGCCAGCAGCTCCTTAACAGGGGGCTTTGGCTACACCTTC.

In its sample, this clone was seen once. This rearrangement joins TRBV7-6 to TRBJ1-6, with a weak D call TRBD1 (5 bases). Germline-derived CDR1 and CDR2 are SGHVS and FNYEAQ. Trimming removed 0 bases from V and 2 bases from J, with 20 bases in between. The CDR3 loop spans 20 amino acids. CDR3 loop: CASSLARGAGGRAYNSPLHF. The CDR3 region has the DNA TGTGCCAGCAGCTTAGCGCGAGGGGCGGGAGGACGGGCCTATAATTCACCCCTCCACTTT.

This sequence joins TRBV4-1 and TRBJ1-2; 7 bases are shared with TRBD1. Germline assignment: CDR1 MGHRA and CDR2 YSYEKL. This CDR3 spans 15 amino acids. Trimming removed 4 bases from V and 3 bases from J; junction bases left unmatched: 8. CDR3 in amino acids: CASSRRTGDDYGYTF. The DNA of the CDR3 is TGCGCCAGCAGCCGGCGAACAGGGGACGACTATGGCTACACCTTC.

The DNA for the CDR3 is TGTGCCAGCAGCGTCACAGGACAGGGGGCGTCCGAGCAGTACTTC. It yields the protein CASSVTGQGASEQYF. The rearrangement uses TRBV9 and TRBJ2-7; 11 positions match TRBD1. V was clipped by 2 bases and J by 6 bases; unmatched bases: 7. The CDR3 spans 15 residues. Germline V gives CDR1 SGDLS, CDR2 YYNGEE.

The CDR3 here is CASSQVGRNYHEQFF. DNA for the CDR3: TGTGCCAGCAGCCAAGTAGGGCGTAATTACCATGAGCAGTTCTTC. This chain joins TRBV3-1 (or the pseudogene TRBV3-2) and TRBJ2-1, with D unclear. The CDR3 covers 15 residues. Germline V gives CDR1 LGHDT, CDR2 YNNKEL (reference sequence). With 1 base removed from V and 8 bases from J, the gap between germline ends came to 15 bases.

The chain joins TRBV4-2 to TRBJ1-5, with D possibly being TRBD1 (6 bases). Germline V lookup: CDR1 LGHNA, CDR2 YNFKEQ. Trimming shortened V by 1 base and J by 6 bases, and 13 bases separated the two germline ends. The CDR3 extends over 15 amino acids. CDR3 protein: CASSQGEEGGQPQHF. The CDR3 DNA reads as TGTGCCAGCAGCCAAGGAGAAGAGGGGGGTCAGCCCCAGCATTTT.

This sequence joins TRBV20-1 and TRBJ2-7; D is unclear. The CDR3 sequence is 11 residues long. The V gene's germline CDR1 is DFQATT and CDR2 SNEGSKA (reference sequence). Trimming cost V 6 bases and J 0 bases, with 6 bases left between them. In DNA, the CDR3 is TGCAGTGCGAAGCCCTCCTACGAGCAGTACTTC. It is translated as CSAKPSYEQYF.

The chain employs TRBV5-1 and TRBJ1-3; D is possibly TRBD1 (6 bases). Germline CDR1 is SGHRS and CDR2 is YFSETQ. Trimming removed 1 base from V and 2 bases from J, with 16 bases in between. This CDR3 comprises 17 residues. The CDR3 region has the DNA TGCGCCAGCAGCTTGAATGGCAGGGGACTAGCTGGAAACACCATATATTTT. Protein: CASSLNGRGLAGNTIYF.

The chain is built from TRBV11-3 and TRBJ2-1; 7 bases are a match to TRBD2. The CDR3 is made up of 13 amino acids. CDR1 is SGHNT, CDR2 YENEEA, per germline. V shed 7 bases, J shed 7 bases, and the junction held 7 bases outside the gene matches. The CDR3 bases are TGTGCCAGCACATGGACTAGACAAAATGAGCAGTTCTTC. Translating it yields CASTWTRQNEQFF.

This chain connects TRBV19 to TRBJ1-5; 7 bases are shared with TRBD1. The trim removed 1 base at V and 0 bases at J, leaving 15 bases unmatched. The germline CDR1 and CDR2 sequences are LNHDA and SQIVND (reference sequence). The CDR3 is 20 residues long. The CDR3 spells CASSIVGGQPSLYSNQPQHF. The CDR3 DNA follows: TGTGCCAGTAGTATAGTTGGGGGACAGCCCAGTCTTTATAGCAATCAGCCCCAGCATTTT. Full variable domain (remainder filled in from reference TRBV19 and TRBJ1-5): DGGITQSPKYLFRKEGQNVTLSCEQNLNHDAMYWYRQDPGQGLRLIYYSQIVNDFQKGDIAEGYSVSREKKESFPLTVTSAQKNPTAFYLCASSIVGGQPSLYSNQPQHFGDGTRLSIL.

The V and J genes are TRBV5-1 and TRBJ2-7; D not resolved. The CDR3 totals 10 residues. Germline CDR1 and CDR2: SGHRS and YFSETQ. V lost 1 base and J lost 5, with 1 base in between. The CDR3 sequence is CASSLNEQYF. CDR3 nucleotide sequence: TGCGCCAGCAGCTTGAACGAGCAGTACTTC.

V usage is TRBV6-5 and J usage is TRBJ1-1; TRBD1 is a possible D gene (5 bases). The germline V gene encodes CDR1 MNHEY and CDR2 SVGAGI. The V gene lost 7 bases and the J gene lost 1 base, with 13 bases spanning the gap. This CDR3 has 14 residues. CDR3 coding DNA: TGTGCCAGCACCCGGCAGGGCTCGAACACTGAAGCTTTCTTT. The encoded protein is CASTRQGSNTEAFF.

The J gene is TRBJ1-5, the V gene TRBV30; TRBD1 agrees at 8 bases. V shed 3 bases, J shed 5 bases, and the junction held 3 bases outside the gene matches. The CDR3 is 13 amino acids. Looked up from germline, CDR1 is GTSNPN and CDR2 is SVGIG (reference sequence). As DNA, the CDR3 is TGTGCCTGGAGGGACAGGGTCGATCAGCCCCAGCATTTT. Its protein is CAWRDRVDQPQHF.

The V call is TRBV7-2, the J call TRBJ2-5; D not certain. Germline V CDR1 and CDR2: SGHTA, FQGNSA. Trimming took 2 bases from V and 5 from J, leaving 12 bases between them. This CDR3 is built from 14 residues. The CDR3 nucleotides read TGTGCCAGCAGCTTAAATTCCGGTCCTGAGACCCAGTACTTC. This encodes CASSLNSGPETQYF.

The chain carries TRBV5-1 and TRBJ1-3, with a weak D call TRBD1 (5 bases). Germline V lookup: CDR1 SGHRS, CDR2 YFSETQ. Trimming removed 0 bases at V and 0 bases at J, with 10 bases between. The CDR3 loop spans 16 amino acids. The CDR3 sequence: CASSLEGIFSGNTIYF. CDR3 bases: TGCGCCAGCAGCTTGGAGGGGATCTTCTCTGGAAACACCATATATTTT.

This clone has just one count. The chain couples TRBV5-4 to TRBJ2-1, with D hard to call. The CDR3 contains 13 residues. V was cut by 4 bases and J by 6 bases, with 11 bases left in between. Per germline, CDR1 SGHNT and CDR2 YYREEE (reference sequence). This CDR3 reads CASSEAVANEQFF. CDR3 nucleotides: TGTGCCAGCAGCGAGGCCGTCGCCAATGAGCAGTTCTTC.

The chain combines TRBV11-3 with TRBJ1-1, with 7 positions matching TRBD1. The germline gives CDR1 SGHNT, CDR2 YENEEA. The CDR3 sequence is 13 residues long. Trimming took 0 bases from V and 8 from J; bases not matched to a gene: 3. The DNA for the CDR3 is TGTGCCAGCAGCTTAGAAGGGGGCGCAGAAGCTTTCTTT. Its protein is CASSLEGGAEAFF. Filled out from reference TRBV11-3 and TRBJ1-1, the complete variable domain reads EAGVVQSPRYKIIEKKQPVAFWCNPISGHNTLYWYLQNLGQGPELLIRYENEEAVDDSQLPKDRFSAERLKGVDSTLKIQPAELGDSAVYLCASSLEGGAEAFFGQGTRLTVV.

Note on this clone: One end of the junction is discordant with germline, which a read error may explain. This chain uses TRBV7-7 with TRBJ1-1; 9 bases match TRBD1. Germline V gene sequence: CDR1 SSHAT, CDR2 FNYEAQ (reference sequence). The CDR3 consists of 14 residues. This chain's CDR3 is CASSLKTGGEGAFF. The CDR3 bases are TGTGCTAGCAGCTTGAAAACAGGGGGCGAGGGAGCTTTCTTT.

This clone is a singleton in its sample. The chain carries TRBV11-2 and TRBJ2-2, with TRBD1 matching over 8 bases. CDR1 SGHAT and CDR2 FQNNGV come from the germline V gene. With V trimmed by 1 base and J by 6 bases, 4 bases remained unmatched. The CDR3 is 15 residues long. CDR3 DNA sequence: TGTGCCAGCAGCTTAGGCAGGACAGGGCCCGGGGAGCTGTTTTTT. It is translated as CASSLGRTGPGELFF.

V and J are TRBV25-1 and TRBJ1-3; D uncertain. Trimming took 2 bases from V and 2 from J, leaving 10 bases between them. Germline V gene sequence: CDR1 MGHDK, CDR2 SYGVNS. CDR3 length: 15 amino acids. CDR3 in amino acids: CASSEGESPGNTIYF. In nucleotides, the CDR3 is TGTGCCAGCAGTGAAGGGGAATCGCCTGGAAACACCATATATTTT.

V and J are TRBV5-3 and TRBJ1-4; weak D call: TRBD1 (6 bases). TRBV5-3 is known as an ORF, though its function is uncertain. Trimming cost V 5 bases and J 5 bases, with 13 bases left between them. This CDR3 spans 14 amino acids. The chain's CDR3 is CARSNREGNEKLFF. In DNA form, the CDR3 reads TGTGCCAGAAGTAACAGGGAGGGGAATGAAAAACTGTTTTTT.

The count of this clone is one. The chain links TRBV12-3 or TRBV12-4 to TRBJ1-2; D remains unclear. The CDR3 consists of 12 residues. Trimming removed 3 bases from V and 5 bases from J, with 7 bases in between. The CDR3 nucleotides read TGTGCCAGCAGTTTTTTGGGATATGGCTACACCTTC. Its protein is CASSFLGYGYTF.

This chain joins TRBV19 and TRBJ2-7; 14 nucleotides line up with TRBD2. The CDR3 totals 15 residues. Germline loops: CDR1 LNHDA, CDR2 SQIVND (reference sequence). V lost 8 bases and J lost 4; bases outside the gene matches: 7. For the CDR3, the DNA is TGTGCCAGTCTCGCCGGGACTAGCGGGAGTTACGAGCAGTACTTC. Translating gives CASLAGTSGSYEQYF.

This chain uses TRBV19 with TRBJ2-1; D ambiguous. This CDR3 has 13 residues. Germline V gene sequence: CDR1 LNHDA, CDR2 SQIVND (reference sequence). Trimming pared 0 bases from V and 10 bases from J, leaving 10 bases between. CDR3 DNA sequence: TGTGCCAGTAGTATAGATCCACAGATCGAGCAGTTCTTC. It encodes CASSIDPQIEQFF.

This clone was counted a single time. No DNA is shown, since the ends of the CDR3 on it are uncertain; the CDR3 is the one TCRdb lists. The CDR3 sequence is CASSKAWGSGNTIYF. The chain links TRBV21-1 to TRBJ1-3. TRBV21-1 is labeled a pseudogene. The length of the CDR3 is 15 amino acids, counting both ends.

The gene calls are TRBV18 and TRBJ1-2; 7 nucleotides match TRBD1. Germline V gene lookup returns CDR1 KGHSH and CDR2 LQKENI. This CDR3 has 14 amino acids. V was pared by 4 bases and J by 3 bases, with 5 bases of the junction left unmatched. As DNA, the CDR3 is TGTGCCAGCTCACTTGCCGGGACAGACTATGGCTACACCTTC. It is translated as CASSLAGTDYGYTF. The whole variable domain, remainder taken from reference TRBV18 and TRBJ1-2, is NAGVMQNPRHLVRRRGQEARLRCSPMKGHSHVYWYRQLPEEGLKFMVYLQKENIIDESGMPKERFSAEFPKEGPSILRIQQVVRGDSAAYFCASSLAGTDYGYTFGSGTRLTVV.

This chain connects TRBV6-4 to TRBJ2-3; D remains ambiguous. Germline CDR1 and CDR2: MRHNA and SNTAGT. With 1 base removed from V and 1 base from J, the gap between germline ends came to 3 bases. This CDR3 is built from 13 residues. As DNA, the CDR3 is TGTGCCAGCAGTGACTGGCGCACAGATACGCAGTATTTT. Translation gives CASSDWRTDTQYF.

The chain links TRBV7-2 to TRBJ2-1; no clear D. The germline gives CDR1 SGHTA, CDR2 FQGNSA. V gave up 1 base and J gave up 0 bases, with 10 bases separating them. This CDR3 is 16 amino acids long. For the CDR3, the DNA is TGTGCCAGCAGCTTAGTTTATTTGAGCTCCTACAATGAGCAGTTCTTC. Its translation: CASSLVYLSSYNEQFF.

The rearrangement links TRBV5-4 to TRBJ1-1; no reliable D call. V was pared by 4 bases and J by 1 base, with 11 bases between. The CDR3 has 14 amino acids. CDR1 and CDR2 from the germline V gene are SGHNT and YYREEE (reference sequence). Here the CDR3 reads CASSTGRKNTEAFF. In DNA form, the CDR3 reads TGTGCCAGCAGCACTGGACGGAAGAACACTGAAGCTTTCTTT. The full variable domain, its missing parts supplied by reference TRBV5-4 and TRBJ1-1, is ETGVTQSPTHLIKTRGQQVTLRCSSQSGHNTVSWYQQALGQGPQFIFQYYREEENGRGNFPPRFSGLQFPNYSSELNVNALELDDSALYLCASSTGRKNTEAFFGQGTRLTVV.

The J gene is TRBJ2-3, the V gene TRBV27; 8 positions match TRBD1. After removal of 7 bases from V and 2 bases from J, the junction contained 5 bases not matched to a gene. Germline V gives CDR1 MNHEY, CDR2 SMNVEV (reference sequence). The CDR3 sequence is 14 residues long. This CDR3 reads CASTRDRFTDTQYF. As DNA, the CDR3 is TGTGCCAGCACTAGGGACAGGTTCACAGATACGCAGTATTTT.

The J gene is TRBJ1-1, the V gene TRBV27, with D hard to call. The CDR3 spans 13 residues. V gave up 4 bases and J gave up 2 bases, with 8 bases separating them. Per the germline V gene, CDR1 is MNHEY and CDR2 is SMNVEV (reference sequence). CDR3 DNA: TGTGCCAGCAGTTACTCAGGAAACACTGAAGCTTTCTTT. It is translated as CASSYSGNTEAFF.